A selection of T cell receptor beta chains follows, all from one sample in a study of blood T cell repertoires in COVID-19. Method: immunoSEQ multiplex PCR; TCRdb's copy keeps in-frame clones and lacks some. Of under 200,000 clones in the sample, around three quarters were seen once. The material sequenced was PBMCs or T cells enriched from blood (not recorded which). These receptors were taken from a woman in her 70s in a cohort exposed to, infected with or recovered from COVID-19 (not recorded which). CDR3s include the opening cysteine and the closing phenylalanine or tryptophan. A D gene is named only where the DNA matches it firmly. A row's size may be missing; if present it is once, few, many or a size class.

>TRBD1|TRBJ1-4|TRBV15|NA
TGTGCCACCAGCGGCGGACAGGGGGGCTTTAATGAAAAACTGTTTTTT
CATSGGQGGFNEKLFF
>TRBD2|TRBJ2-2|TRBV4-3|few
TGCGCCAGCAGCCAAAGTTTCCTAGCGGGAGGCACATACGCCGGGGAGCTGTTTTTT
CASSQSFLAGGTYAGELFF
>TRBD1|TRBJ2-3|TRBV7-2|NA
TGTGCCAGCAGCTTGAGACAGGGTACAGATACGCAGTATTTT
CASSLRQGTDTQYF
>NA|TRBJ1-1|TRBV27|NA
TGTGCCAGCAGTTTTACGTCTACAGGGCCAGGGGAGACTGAAGCTTTCTTT
CASSFTSTGPGETEAFF
>TRBD1|TRBJ2-3|TRBV5-1|once
TGCGCCAGCTCGGTCAGGGGGCAGACAGATACGCAGTATTTT
CASSVRGQTDTQYF
>NA|TRBJ2-7|TRBV25-1|few
TGTGCCAGCAGTGTATCCGGGTGGACCTACGAGCAGTACTTC
CASSVSGWTYEQYF
>TRBD1|TRBJ2-1|TRBV11-3|once
TGTGCCAGCAGCTCACCCCGGGGGGGACAGGGGTCCTACAATGAGCAGTTCTTC
CASSSPRGGQGSYNEQFF
>NA|TRBJ2-2|TRBV4-3|NA
TGCGCCAGCAGCCAAGGGTACTACACCGGGGAGCTGTTTTTT
CASSQGYYTGELFF
>TRBD2|TRBJ2-3|TRBV7-2|NA
TGTGCCAGCAGCTTCCTAGCGGGAGTAGAGGGGGATACGCAGTATTTT
CASSFLAGVEGDTQYF
>NA|TRBJ1-3|TRBV5-1|NA
TGCGCCAGCAGTCCCGGGTCCCACTCGAGAAACACCATATATTTT
CASSPGSHSRNTIYF
>NA|TRBJ1-4|TRBV7-2|NA
TGTGCCAGCAGCCAAAGGCGGTCAAATGAAAAACTGTTTTTT
CASSQRRSNEKLFF
>NA|TRBJ1-1|TRBV10-3|NA
TGTGCCATCAGTGAAACGGCAGGGGAAAAATACACTGAAGCTTTCTTT
CAISETAGEKYTEAFF
>TRBD2|TRBJ2-7|TRBV5-4|NA
TGTGCCAGCGGTATGCCCGGGACTAGCCGGTACGAGCAGTACTTC
CASGMPGTSRYEQYF
>NA|TRBJ1-6|TRBV4-2|NA
TGTGCCAGCAGCCAACAAGACACCTCAAGCTCCTATAATTCACCCCTCCACTTT
CASSQQDTSSSYNSPLHF
>NA|TRBJ1-2|TRBV5-4|NA
TGTGCCAGCAGCTTGGTTTCCAGCGGCTCCTATGGCTACACCTTC
CASSLVSSGSYGYTF
>NA|TRBJ2-6|TRBV7-8|NA
TGTGCCAAGGCGGGCTCTGGGGCCAACGTCCTGACTTTC
CAKAGSGANVLTF
>NA|TRBJ1-6|TRBV10-3|few
TGTGCCATCAGAGCCACGGACAGCTATAATTCACCCCTCCACTTT
CAIRATDSYNSPLHF
>NA|TRBJ2-7|TRBV7-7|NA
TGTGCTAGCAGCTTAGTAATCTTGAACTCAAGACATCCCCACGAGCAGTACTTC
CASSLVILNSRHPHEQYF
>TRBD1|TRBJ1-1|TRBV30|few
TGTGCCTGGAGCCCGGACAGGGGGAGGACTGAAGCTTTCTTT
CAWSPDRGRTEAFF
>NA|TRBJ2-5|TRBV19|NA
TGTGCCAGTAGTATGTACAGGGAGGAGACCCAGTACTTC
CASSMYREETQYF
>NA|TRBJ1-4|TRBV6-1|NA
TGTGCCAGCAGTGAAGCCGGCCAGGGCGATGAAAAACTGTTTTTT
CASSEAGQGDEKLFF
>NA|TRBJ2-7|TRBV4-2|few
TGTGCCAGCAGCCGCGCTGGCGGGATCTCCTACGAGCAGTACTTC
CASSRAGGISYEQYF
>TRBD1|TRBJ2-1|TRBV7-2|NA
TGTGCCAGCAGCTGGGGACAGGGGCCCCCCTACAATGAGCAGTTCTTC
CASSWGQGPPYNEQFF
>TRBD1|TRBJ1-1|TRBV20-1|NA
TGCAGTGCTAGGTGGGACAGTGGTTTCTTT
CSARWDSGFF
>NA|TRBJ1-3|TRBV12-3/TRBV12-4|once
TGTGCCAGCAGGAGGCCTGGAAACACCATATATTTT
CASRRPGNTIYF
>NA|TRBJ2-1|TRBV29-1|NA
TGCAGCGTTGAAGAGGTAAAGGTCGGAGACAATGAGCAGTTCTTC
CSVEEVKVGDNEQFF
>NA|TRBJ2-7|TRBV5-5|NA
TGTGCCAGCAGCTCCCGAGTGACAGGCCTGGGGGACTACTACGAGCAGTACTTC
CASSSRVTGLGDYYEQYF
>TRBD2|TRBJ2-3|TRBV6-1|NA
TGTGCCAGCAGTGAAGCCGATCCCGGGAGGGGTCGAGAGTATTTT
CASSEADPGRGREYF
>TRBD2|TRBJ2-5|TRBV28|NA
TGTGCCAGCAGTTCCGCAGGACTAGCGGGAGGTTCGTACCAAGAGACCCAGTACTTC
CASSSAGLAGGSYQETQYF